This T cell receptor beta chain is from a study of radiation and T cells in renal cell carcinoma. Study-wide results and limits: Compared with controls, irradiated tumors showed greater TCR clonality. Compared with controls, irradiated tumors had more, larger dominant CDR3 motifs.

The CDR3 is 17 amino acids. Germline assignment: CDR1 MNHNS and CDR2 SASEGT. The trim removed 2 bases at V and 3 bases at J, leaving 7 bases unmatched. The data were produced by immunoSEQ multiplex PCR, yet TCRdb's version contains in-frame clones alone and is incomplete. Of approximately 13,000 clones listed, roughly three fifths are singletons. Described treatment: treatment-naive control, cytoreductive nephrectomy. As for this clone: The target antigen is unknown.

The gene calls are TRBV6-1 and TRBJ2-3; TRBD2 matches 11 bases. The specimen comprised tumor tissue, sampled from a patient whose treatment was nephrectomy without radiotherapy. This sequence was found in a man aged 50 to 59 with renal cell carcinoma. The CDR3 DNA is TGTGCCAGCAGTGAATGGGGCCTAGCGGGGGGAACAGATACGCAGTATTTT. Translating it yields CASSEWGLAGGTDTQYF.